A single sample is the source of the 32 T cell receptor beta chains below, sequenced in a study of blood T cells in healthy people across ages. A second PCR, run for about 7 to 11 cycles, used a sample-barcoded 5' primer plus a J-beta primer mix. TCRdb re-called the 5' RACE reads with MiXCR, one entry per CDR3 protein. The sample has about 800,000 distinct CDR3 sequences, about 25% seen once. The data also belong to a second study, concerning T cells of mothers and their children.

Sequenced material: blood. These receptors all come from a boy aged 5-17 years in good health.

This clonotype has a handful of counts. The chain carries TRBV7-3 and TRBJ2-3, with D possibly matching TRBD1 (6 bases). The CDR3 consists of 15 residues. Germline-derived CDR1 and CDR2 are SGHTA and FQGTGA. Trimming removed 5 bases at V and 1 base at J, with 13 bases between. The CDR3 is CASSTGQRGTDTQYF. The CDR3 coding sequence is TGTGCCAGCAGCACCGGACAGAGAGGCACAGATACGCAGTATTTT.

This clonotype has a handful of counts. This is likely a read error, given that the CDR3 carries no conserved phenylalanine or tryptophan at its end. The DNA is left out, because the CDR3 cannot be placed on it with certainty; the CDR3 is given as TCRdb lists it. The chain links TRBV20-1 to TRBJ1-2; TRBD1 is taken as the D call from the table, unchecked against the DNA. Germline assignment: CDR1 DFQATT and CDR2 SNEGSKA (reference sequence). The CDR3 extends over 12 residues, inclusive of both ends. The CDR3 spells CSATEGTGLPRL.

This clonotype showed up just a few times. This sequence joins TRBV10-3 and TRBJ2-7, with D perhaps matching TRBD2 (6 bases). V lost 7 bases to trimming and J lost 2 bases, with 18 bases between them. This CDR3 is 15 amino acids long. Germline CDR1 ENHRY, CDR2 SYGVKD. The CDR3 loop reads CAIKGGEEGPYEQYF. The DNA for the CDR3 is TGTGCCATCAAGGGAGGAGAGGAGGGCCCCTACGAGCAGTACTTC.

The J gene is TRBJ2-3, the V gene TRBV28; no reliable D call. From germline, CDR1 is MDHEN and CDR2 SYDVKM. V was shortened by 5 bases and J by 6 bases, with 18 bases between the two germline ends. The CDR3 is 15 amino acids. The DNA for the CDR3 is TGTGCCAGCAGTCATCGACAAGGACCGCCTGATACGCAGTATTTT. Translated: CASSHRQGPPDTQYF. The variable domain in full, completed from reference TRBV28 and TRBJ2-3, reads DVKVTQSSRYLVKRTGEKVFLECVQDMDHENMFWYRQDPGLGLRLIYFSYDVKMKEKGDIPEGYSVSREKKERFSLILESASTNQTSMYLCASSHRQGPPDTQYFGPGTRLTVL.

This clonotype showed up just once. The chain combines TRBV28 with TRBJ2-1; D remains unclear. The CDR3 consists of 11 residues. Germline loops: CDR1 MDHEN, CDR2 SYDVKM. Trimming took 7 bases from V and 7 from J, leaving 8 bases between them. CDR3 amino acids: CASTQKNEQFF. CDR3 bases: TGTGCCAGCACCCAAAAGAATGAGCAGTTCTTC.

In this sample, this clonotype turned up a few times. The chain joins TRBV20-1 to TRBJ2-2, with TRBD2 matching 8 bases. V shed 0 bases, J shed 4 bases, and the junction held 4 bases outside the gene matches. This CDR3 spans 15 amino acids. Germline V lookup: CDR1 DFQATT, CDR2 SNEGSKA (reference sequence). In DNA, the CDR3 is TGCAGTGCTAGAGATAGCGGGGTTGGCACCGGGGAGCTGTTTTTT. Translation: CSARDSGVGTGELFF.

This clonotype was recorded a few times. The CDR3 reads CSARDTGAGQPQHF. CDR3 DNA: TGCAGTGCTAGAGATACAGGGGCGGGTCAGCCCCAGCATTTT. This chain uses TRBV20-1 with TRBJ1-5, with 7 bases fitting TRBD1. The CDR3 sequence is 14 residues long. J gave up 6 bases and V 0 bases, and 5 bases lay outside the gene matches. Germline V lookup: CDR1 DFQATT, CDR2 SNEGSKA (reference sequence).

About this clonotype itself: A junction boundary mismatches the germline segment, possibly from a read error. The chain carries TRBV7-9 and TRBJ2-3, with TRBD2 identical over 9 bases. The germline V gene encodes CDR1 SEHNR and CDR2 FQNEAQ (reference sequence). The CDR3 consists of 17 residues. This chain's CDR3 is CASSSGLAGESTDTQCF. CDR3 coding DNA: TGTGCCAGCAGCTCCGGATTAGCGGGGGAAAGCACAGATACGCAGTGTTTT. Complete variable domain (other parts from reference TRBV7-9 and TRBJ2-3): DTGVSQNPRHKITKRGQNVTFRCDPISEHNRLYWYRQTLGQGPEFLTYFQNEAQLEKSRLLSDRFSAERPKGSFSTLEIQRTEQGDSAMYLCASSSGLAGESTDTQCFGPGTRLTVL.

This clonotype appeared many times. The chain employs TRBV29-1 and TRBJ2-7; D possibly uses TRBD1 or TRBD2 (7 bases each). The CDR3 is 14 residues long. Germline CDR1 is SQVTM and CDR2 is ANQGSEA. Trimming shortened V by 3 bases and J by 5 bases, and 17 bases separated the two germline ends. For the CDR3, the DNA is TGCAGCGTTGAGGCTCTGGGAGGGGGCCACGAGCAGTACTTC. It codes for CSVEALGGGHEQYF.

This clonotype was found a few times. The chain combines TRBV5-1 with TRBJ2-5; possibly TRBD1 or TRBD2 for D (6 bases each). The J call is uncertain, as TRBJ2-1 better fits the DNA end. This CDR3 has 15 residues. CDR1 is SGHRS, CDR2 YFSETQ, per germline. This CDR3 reads CASSLGPEGDNEQFF. Here the CDR3 DNA reads TGCGCCAGCAGCTTGGGACCGGAGGGGGACAATGAGCAGTTCTTC.

The chain links TRBV12-3 or TRBV12-4 to TRBJ2-7, with D perhaps matching TRBD1 or TRBD2 (5 bases each). The CDR3 spans 14 residues. Trimming removed 4 bases from V and 4 bases from J, with 14 bases in between. CDR3 in DNA: TGTGCCAGCAGTTGGGGGACCACGTTGTACGAGCAGTACTTC. This gives the protein CASSWGTTLYEQYF.

The J gene is TRBJ2-5, the V gene TRBV29-1; 8 positions agree with TRBD1. The assigned J gene may be wrong: the sequence end matches TRBJ2-1 better. This CDR3 comprises 11 residues. The V gene's germline CDR1 is SQVTM and CDR2 ANQGSEA. The CDR3 region has the DNA TGCAGCGTGGGACAGGCCAATGAGCAGTTCTTC. Its translation: CSVGQANEQFF.

Many counts were recorded for this clonotype. The CDR3 here is CSVEAGTGTGYTF. DNA of the CDR3: TGCAGCGTTGAAGCGGGGACAGGGACTGGCTACACCTTC. The chain is built from TRBV29-1 and TRBJ1-2, with 9 bases identical to TRBD1. V lost 1 base to trimming and J lost 7 bases; unmatched junction nucleotides: 4. The CDR3 has 13 residues. CDR1 and CDR2 from the germline V gene are SQVTM and ANQGSEA.

This chain uses TRBV4-2 with TRBJ2-1, with TRBD1 as a possible D gene (6 bases). The CDR3 extends over 16 amino acids. Germline V CDR1 and CDR2: LGHNA, YNFKEQ. V lost 4 bases and J lost 8, with 21 bases in between. This chain's CDR3 is CASSPEQSQGPYEQFF. The CDR3, as DNA: TGTGCCAGCAGCCCCGAACAGAGTCAGGGGCCTTATGAGCAGTTCTTC.

This clonotype was recorded only once. The J gene is TRBJ1-4, the V gene TRBV7-8; possibly TRBD1 for D (6 bases). This CDR3 is 18 amino acids long. The germline V gene encodes CDR1 SGHVS and CDR2 FQNEAQ. Trimming shortened V by 1 base and J by 0 bases, and 15 bases separated the two germline ends. The CDR3: CASSLGSRGGATNEKLFF. The CDR3 region has the DNA TGTGCCAGCAGCTTAGGTTCCAGGGGCGGAGCAACTAATGAAAAACTGTTTTTT.

This clonotype has a handful of counts. This chain connects TRBV13 to TRBJ2-7, with a possible D match to TRBD1 (6 bases). The CDR3 length is 13 residues. Germline CDR1 reads PRHDT; CDR2 reads FYEKMQ (reference sequence). V lost 2 bases, J lost 6 bases, and 11 bases lay in between. The CDR3 nucleotides are TGTGCCAGCAGCTTATTAGGGGGTAGCGAGCAGTACTTC. Residues: CASSLLGGSEQYF.

This clonotype has only a few counts. A junction boundary mismatches the germline segment, possibly from a read error. V and J are TRBV15 and TRBJ2-1; 10 bases match TRBD2. Germline lookup yields CDR1 LNHNV and CDR2 YYDKDF (reference sequence). The length of the CDR3 is 16 residues. CDR3 sequence reads: CATSRGLATDYSEQFF. The DNA of the CDR3 is TGTGCCACCAGCAGGGGACTAGCGACTGACTACAGTGAGCAGTTCTTC.

This clonotype was seen a few times. V and J are TRBV5-6 and TRBJ1-2; D gene unclear. CDR3 length: 12 residues. Trimming stripped 0 bases from V and 8 bases from J, with 8 bases between. The germline V gene has CDR1 SGHDT and CDR2 YYEEEE. CDR3 sequence reads: CASSLETYGYTF. In DNA, the CDR3 is TGTGCCAGCAGCTTGGAGACCTACGGCTACACCTTC.

The chain joins TRBV2 to TRBJ2-5; tentatively, D is TRBD2 (6 bases). This CDR3 contains 16 residues. V was pared by 1 base and J by 0 bases, with 12 bases between. Germline CDR1 is SNHLY and CDR2 is FYNNEI. Written as DNA, the CDR3 is TGTGCCAGCAGTGAAGGTCGAGCGGGCAACCAAGAGACCCAGTACTTC. This encodes CASSEGRAGNQETQYF.

This chain links TRBV7-8 with TRBJ2-1; TRBD2 is a possible D gene (6 bases). V lost 4 bases to trimming and J lost 0 bases, with 13 bases between them. CDR3 length: 16 residues. CDR1 and CDR2 from the germline V gene are SGHVS and FQNEAQ. CDR3 in DNA: TGTGCCAGCAGCTCAACTCGGGAGAGCTCCTACAATGAGCAGTTCTTC. Translating gives CASSSTRESSYNEQFF.

This chain uses TRBV4-1 with TRBJ2-2, with a weak D call TRBD1 (5 bases). Germline-derived CDR1 and CDR2 are MGHRA and YSYEKL. Trimming took 1 base from V and 7 from J, leaving 16 bases between them. The CDR3 sequence is 16 residues long. The CDR3 is CASSQGTVGVSGELFF. The CDR3 region has the DNA TGCGCCAGCAGCCAAGGGACCGTAGGGGTTAGCGGGGAGCTGTTTTTT.

This chain uses TRBV11-2 with TRBJ2-5; D not resolved. The CDR3 covers 15 residues. The V end was cut by 5 bases, the J end by 3 bases, with 16 bases between. Germline V gene sequence: CDR1 SGHAT, CDR2 FQNNGV. In DNA, the CDR3 is TGTGCCAGCAGCCCCCTTGGGTGGCGAGAAGAGACCCAGTACTTC. Protein: CASSPLGWREETQYF.

The chain has TRBV9 and TRBJ2-1; 11 nucleotides agree with TRBD1. The germline V gene has CDR1 SGDLS and CDR2 YYNGEE. This CDR3 contains 16 residues. After removal of 4 bases from V and 6 bases from J, the junction contained 9 bases not matched to a gene. The CDR3 loop reads CASSPIGQGAINEQFF. CDR3 nucleotides: TGTGCCAGCAGCCCGATCGGACAGGGGGCGATCAATGAGCAGTTCTTC.

This clonotype was seen a few times. The V gene is TRBV7-3, the J gene TRBJ2-2; TRBD2 agrees at 9 bases. From germline, CDR1 is SGHTA and CDR2 FQGTGA. Trimming at V came to 5 bases and at J to 7 bases, leaving 8 bases not matched to a gene. The CDR3 extends over 15 amino acids. The CDR3 sequence is CASSANSGSRGELFF. The CDR3 bases are TGTGCCAGCAGCGCCAATAGCGGGAGTCGCGGGGAGCTGTTTTTT.

The CDR3 coding sequence is TGTGCCACCGAGGGGACTAGCGCTCGTTGGGGCTCCTACGAGCAGTACTTC. This translates into CATEGTSARWGSYEQYF. The V gene is TRBV28, the J gene TRBJ2-7, with 10 bases aligning to TRBD2. The CDR3 spans 17 residues. Losses at the gene ends were 10 bases for V and 0 bases for J; bases not matched to a gene: 15. Germline V gives CDR1 MDHEN, CDR2 SYDVKM.

This clonotype showed up just a few times. The rearrangement uses TRBV5-1 and TRBJ1-2; D possibly corresponds to TRBD1 (6 bases). The ends were cut back, 4 bases at V and 3 bases at J, with 10 bases in the middle. Germline V gene data show CDR1 as SGHRS and CDR2 as YFSETQ. The CDR3 sequence is 13 residues long. The CDR3 region is CASSPDSHYGYTF. CDR3 coding DNA: TGCGCCAGCAGCCCGGACAGTCACTATGGCTACACCTTC.

This clonotype was seen at least ten times. V is TRBV27 and J is TRBJ2-5; D remains unclear. The J call may not be correct, given that the DNA end is closer to TRBJ2-1. Germline values: CDR1 MNHEY, CDR2 SMNVEV (reference sequence). The CDR3 extends over 13 amino acids. Here the CDR3 reads CASSLARVAEQFF. In DNA form, the CDR3 reads TGTGCCAGCAGTTTGGCAAGGGTTGCTGAGCAGTTCTTC.

V usage is TRBV11-2 and J usage is TRBJ2-1, with 9 bases that match TRBD2. V lost 4 bases to trimming and J lost 7 bases; unmatched junction nucleotides: 26. CDR1 is SGHAT and CDR2 is FQNNGV in the germline V gene. The CDR3 loop spans 21 amino acids. CDR3 loop: CASSSPSNPSGGPLRGNEQFF. CDR3 DNA: TGTGCCAGCAGCTCCCCCTCGAACCCAAGCGGGGGGCCCCTTCGTGGGAATGAGCAGTTCTTC.

The gene calls are TRBV19 and TRBJ2-3; TRBD1 aligns across 7 bases. CDR1 and CDR2 (germline): LNHDA, SQIVND (reference sequence). This CDR3 region has 19 residues. J was trimmed by 6 bases and V by 2 bases; bases with no gene match: 20. The CDR3, as DNA: TGTGCCAGTAGTATATTCCCCTTACCCGACAGGGCGACAAGGGATACGCAGTATTTT. Residues: CASSIFPLPDRATRDTQYF.

J is TRBJ1-1 and V is TRBV5-4, with 8 bases lining up with TRBD1. The length of the CDR3 is 16 residues. The germline gives CDR1 SGHNT, CDR2 YYREEE (reference sequence). After removal of 2 bases from V and 0 bases from J, the junction contained 6 bases not matched to a gene. The CDR3 DNA follows: TGTGCCAGCAGCTTAGGAGCAGGGGGCCTGAACACTGAAGCTTTCTTT. Protein product: CASSLGAGGLNTEAFF.

Only a few counts were recorded for this clonotype. This chain uses TRBV14 with TRBJ2-1; the D is unclear. The CDR3 consists of 15 residues. Germline V gene lookup returns CDR1 SGHDN and CDR2 FVKESK. Deletions cut 0 bases from V and 4 bases from J, with 10 bases between. The CDR3 nucleotides read TGTGCCAGCAGCCAAGAGGGGATGTCATACAATGAGCAGTTCTTC. It yields the protein CASSQEGMSYNEQFF.

V is TRBV12-3 or TRBV12-4 and J is TRBJ1-4; TRBD1 matches at 7 bases. The CDR3 runs 15 residues. Trimming took 6 bases from V and 4 from J; bases not matched to a gene: 8. CDR3 sequence: CASRPWTGNNEKLFF. CDR3 DNA sequence: TGTGCCAGCAGGCCGTGGACAGGCAATAATGAAAAACTGTTTTTT.